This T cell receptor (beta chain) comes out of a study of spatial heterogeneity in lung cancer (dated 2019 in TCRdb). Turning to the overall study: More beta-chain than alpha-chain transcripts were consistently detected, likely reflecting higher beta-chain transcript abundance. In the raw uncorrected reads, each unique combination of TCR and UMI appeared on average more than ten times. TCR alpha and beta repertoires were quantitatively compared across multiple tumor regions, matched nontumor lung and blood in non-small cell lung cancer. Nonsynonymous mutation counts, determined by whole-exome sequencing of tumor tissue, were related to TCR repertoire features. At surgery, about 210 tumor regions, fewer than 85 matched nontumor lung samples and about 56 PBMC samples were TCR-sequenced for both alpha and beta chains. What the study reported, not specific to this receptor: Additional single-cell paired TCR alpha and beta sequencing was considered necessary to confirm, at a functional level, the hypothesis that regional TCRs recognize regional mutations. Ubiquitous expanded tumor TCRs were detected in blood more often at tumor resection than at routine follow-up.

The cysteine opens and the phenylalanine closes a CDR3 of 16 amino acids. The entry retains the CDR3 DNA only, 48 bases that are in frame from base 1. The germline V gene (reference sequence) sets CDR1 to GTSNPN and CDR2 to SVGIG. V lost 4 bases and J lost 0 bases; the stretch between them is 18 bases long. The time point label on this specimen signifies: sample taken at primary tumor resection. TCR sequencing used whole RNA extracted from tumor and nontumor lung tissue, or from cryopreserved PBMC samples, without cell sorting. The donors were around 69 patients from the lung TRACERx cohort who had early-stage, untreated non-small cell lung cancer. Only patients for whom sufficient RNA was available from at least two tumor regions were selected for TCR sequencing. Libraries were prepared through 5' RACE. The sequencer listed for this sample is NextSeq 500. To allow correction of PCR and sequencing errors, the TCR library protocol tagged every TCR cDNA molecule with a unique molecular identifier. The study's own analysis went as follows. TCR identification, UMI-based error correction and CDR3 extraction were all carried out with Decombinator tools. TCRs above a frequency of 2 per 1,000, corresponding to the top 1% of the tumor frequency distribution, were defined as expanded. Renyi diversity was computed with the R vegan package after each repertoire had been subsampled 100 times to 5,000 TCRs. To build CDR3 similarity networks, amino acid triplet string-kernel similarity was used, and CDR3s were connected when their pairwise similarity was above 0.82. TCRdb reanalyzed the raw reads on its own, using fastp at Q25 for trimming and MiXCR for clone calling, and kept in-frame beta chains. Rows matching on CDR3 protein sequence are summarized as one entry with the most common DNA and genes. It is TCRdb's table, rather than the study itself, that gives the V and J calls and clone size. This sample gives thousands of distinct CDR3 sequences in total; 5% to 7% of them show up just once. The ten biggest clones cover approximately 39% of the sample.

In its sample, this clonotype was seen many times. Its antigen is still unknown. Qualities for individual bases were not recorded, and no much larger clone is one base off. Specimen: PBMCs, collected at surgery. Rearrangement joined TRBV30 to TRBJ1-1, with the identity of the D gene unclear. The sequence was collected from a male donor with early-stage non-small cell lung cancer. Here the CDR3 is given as CAWTITRTPMNTEAFF. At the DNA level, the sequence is TGTGCCTGGACCATAACTCGTACACCCATGAACACTGAAGCTTTCTTT.